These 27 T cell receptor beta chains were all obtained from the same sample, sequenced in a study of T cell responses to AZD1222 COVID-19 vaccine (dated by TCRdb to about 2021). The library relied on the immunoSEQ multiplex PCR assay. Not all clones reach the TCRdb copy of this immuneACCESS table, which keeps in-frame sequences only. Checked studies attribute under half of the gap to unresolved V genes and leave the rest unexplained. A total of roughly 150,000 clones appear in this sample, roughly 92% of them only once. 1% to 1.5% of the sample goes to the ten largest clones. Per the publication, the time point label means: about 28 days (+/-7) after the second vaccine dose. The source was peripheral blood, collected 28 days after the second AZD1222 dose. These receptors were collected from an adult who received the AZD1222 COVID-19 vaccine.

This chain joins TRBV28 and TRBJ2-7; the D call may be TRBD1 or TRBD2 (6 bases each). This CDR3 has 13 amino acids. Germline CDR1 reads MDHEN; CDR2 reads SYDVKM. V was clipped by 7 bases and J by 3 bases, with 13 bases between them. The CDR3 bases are TGTGCCAGCACTTTCAGGGGAGGCTACGAGCAGTACTTC. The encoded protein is CASTFRGGYEQYF.

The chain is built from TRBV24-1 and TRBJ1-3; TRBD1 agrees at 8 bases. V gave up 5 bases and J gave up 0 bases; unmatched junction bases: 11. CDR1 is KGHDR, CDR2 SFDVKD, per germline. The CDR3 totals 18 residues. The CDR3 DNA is TGTGCCACCAGTGCGTCAGGGGGCATACTGAGCTCTGGAAACACCATATATTTT. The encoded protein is CATSASGGILSSGNTIYF.

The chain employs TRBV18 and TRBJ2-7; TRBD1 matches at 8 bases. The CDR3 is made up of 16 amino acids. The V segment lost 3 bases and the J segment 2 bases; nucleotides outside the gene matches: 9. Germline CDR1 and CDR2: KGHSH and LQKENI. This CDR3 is CASSPPPGQGAYEQYF. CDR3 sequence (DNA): TGTGCCAGCTCACCGCCCCCCGGACAGGGAGCCTACGAGCAGTACTTC.

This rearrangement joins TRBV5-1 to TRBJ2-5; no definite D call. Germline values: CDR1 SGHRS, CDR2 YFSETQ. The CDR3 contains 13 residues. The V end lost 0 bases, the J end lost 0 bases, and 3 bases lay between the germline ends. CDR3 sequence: CASSLGDQETQYF. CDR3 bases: TGCGCCAGCAGCTTGGGGGACCAAGAGACCCAGTACTTC.

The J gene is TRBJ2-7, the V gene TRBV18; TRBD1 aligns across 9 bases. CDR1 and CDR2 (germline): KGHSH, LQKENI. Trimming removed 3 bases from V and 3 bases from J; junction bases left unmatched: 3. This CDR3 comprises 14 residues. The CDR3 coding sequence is TGTGCCAGCTCACCGACGACAGGGGGCTACGAGCAGTACTTC. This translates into CASSPTTGGYEQYF.

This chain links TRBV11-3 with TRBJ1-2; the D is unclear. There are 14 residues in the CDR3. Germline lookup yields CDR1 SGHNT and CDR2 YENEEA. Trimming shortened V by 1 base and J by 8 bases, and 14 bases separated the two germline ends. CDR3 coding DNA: TGTGCCAGCAGCTTAGGCCTTTTTTGTGGGGGCTACACCTTC. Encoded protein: CASSLGLFCGGYTF.

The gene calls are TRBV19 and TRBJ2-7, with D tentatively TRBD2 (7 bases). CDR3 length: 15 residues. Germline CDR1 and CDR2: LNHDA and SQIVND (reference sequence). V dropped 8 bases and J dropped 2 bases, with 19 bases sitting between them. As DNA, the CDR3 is TGTGCCAGTCCCCCCAGGCGGGGGCCGACCTACGAGCAGTACTTC. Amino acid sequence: CASPPRRGPTYEQYF.

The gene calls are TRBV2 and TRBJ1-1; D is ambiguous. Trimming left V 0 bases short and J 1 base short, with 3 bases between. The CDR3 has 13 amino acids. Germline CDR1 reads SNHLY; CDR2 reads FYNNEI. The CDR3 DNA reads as TGTGCCAGCAGTGAAGCAAAGAACACTGAAGCTTTCTTT. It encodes CASSEAKNTEAFF.

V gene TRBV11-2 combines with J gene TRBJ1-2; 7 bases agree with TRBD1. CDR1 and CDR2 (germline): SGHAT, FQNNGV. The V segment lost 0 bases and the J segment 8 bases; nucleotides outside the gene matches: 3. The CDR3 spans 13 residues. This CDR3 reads CASSLDRGIGYTF. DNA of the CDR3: TGTGCCAGCAGCTTAGACAGGGGGATAGGCTACACCTTC.

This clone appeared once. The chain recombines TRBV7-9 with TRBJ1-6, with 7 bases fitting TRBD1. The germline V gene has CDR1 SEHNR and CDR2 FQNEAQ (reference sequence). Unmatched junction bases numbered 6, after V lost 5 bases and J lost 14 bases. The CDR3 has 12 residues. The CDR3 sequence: CASSEWTGSLHF. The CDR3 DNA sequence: TGTGCCAGCAGCGAATGGACAGGCTCCCTCCACTTT.

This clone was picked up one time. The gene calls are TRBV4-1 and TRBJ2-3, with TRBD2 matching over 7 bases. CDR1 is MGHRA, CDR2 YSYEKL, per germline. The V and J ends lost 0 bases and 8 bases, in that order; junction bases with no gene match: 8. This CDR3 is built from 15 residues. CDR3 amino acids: CASSQEGDYSGTQYF. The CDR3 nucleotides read TGCGCCAGCAGCCAAGAAGGGGACTACTCGGGTACGCAGTATTTT.

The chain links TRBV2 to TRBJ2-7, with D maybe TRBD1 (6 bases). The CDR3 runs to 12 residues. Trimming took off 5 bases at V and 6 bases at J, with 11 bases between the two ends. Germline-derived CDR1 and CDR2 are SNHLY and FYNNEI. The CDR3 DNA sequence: TGTGCCAGCAGTTGGACAGTATCCGAGCAGTACTTC. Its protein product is CASSWTVSEQYF. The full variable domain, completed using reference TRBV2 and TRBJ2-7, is EPEVTQTPSHQVTQMGQEVILRCVPISNHLYFYWYRQILGQKVEFLVSFYNNEISEKSEIFDDQFSVERPDGSNFTLKIRSTKLEDSAMYFCASSWTVSEQYFGPGTRLTVT.

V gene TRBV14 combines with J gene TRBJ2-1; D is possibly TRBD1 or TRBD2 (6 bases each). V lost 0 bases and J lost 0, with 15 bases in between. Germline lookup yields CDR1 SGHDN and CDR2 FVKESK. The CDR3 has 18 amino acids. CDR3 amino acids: CASSQDLGGPSSYNEQFF. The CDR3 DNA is TGTGCCAGCAGCCAAGATCTGGGGGGCCCGAGCTCCTACAATGAGCAGTTCTTC.

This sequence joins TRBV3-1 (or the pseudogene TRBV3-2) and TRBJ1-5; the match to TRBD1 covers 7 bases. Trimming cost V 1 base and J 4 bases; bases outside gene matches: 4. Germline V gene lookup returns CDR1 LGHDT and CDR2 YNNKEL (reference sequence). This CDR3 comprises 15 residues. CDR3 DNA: TGTGCCAGCAGCCAAGGACAGGGTTGGAATCAGCCCCAGCATTTT. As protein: CASSQGQGWNQPQHF.

The CDR3, as DNA: TGTGCCAGCAGCTTAGATGGGGGGAACACTGAAGCTTTCTTT. Its translation is CASSLDGGNTEAFF. This chain uses TRBV11-2 with TRBJ1-1; a possible D gene is TRBD1 (5 bases). V lost 0 bases to trimming and J lost 1 base, with 6 bases between them. The CDR3 runs to 14 residues. Germline CDR1 and CDR2: SGHAT and FQNNGV.

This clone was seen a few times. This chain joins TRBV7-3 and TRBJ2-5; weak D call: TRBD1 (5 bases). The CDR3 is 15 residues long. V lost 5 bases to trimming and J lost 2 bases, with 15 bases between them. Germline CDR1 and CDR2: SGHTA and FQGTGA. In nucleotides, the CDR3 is TGTGCCAGCAGCCGGTTGGGGCAGCCACAAGAGACCCAGTACTTC. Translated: CASSRLGQPQETQYF.

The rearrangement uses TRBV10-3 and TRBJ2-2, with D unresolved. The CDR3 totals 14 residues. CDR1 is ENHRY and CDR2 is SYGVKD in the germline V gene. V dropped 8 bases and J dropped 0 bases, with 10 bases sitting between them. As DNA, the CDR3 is TGTGCCATCGGAACCACCTCGAACACCGGGGAGCTGTTTTTT. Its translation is CAIGTTSNTGELFF.

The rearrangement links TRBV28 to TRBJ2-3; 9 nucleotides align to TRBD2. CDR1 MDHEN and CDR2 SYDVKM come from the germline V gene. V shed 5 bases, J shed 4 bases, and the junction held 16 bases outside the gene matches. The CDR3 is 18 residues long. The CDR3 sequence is CASSPTSPRGGVPDTQYF. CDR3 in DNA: TGTGCCAGCAGTCCCACATCTCCCCGCGGGGGGGTGCCAGATACGCAGTATTTT.

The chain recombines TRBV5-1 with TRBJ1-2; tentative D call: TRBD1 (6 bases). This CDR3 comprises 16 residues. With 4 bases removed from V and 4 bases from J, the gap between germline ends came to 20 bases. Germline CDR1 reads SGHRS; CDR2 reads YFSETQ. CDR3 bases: TGCGCCAGCAGCCTGACCCCGGGGGGCCAGGGCTATGGCTACACCTTC. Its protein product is CASSLTPGGQGYGYTF. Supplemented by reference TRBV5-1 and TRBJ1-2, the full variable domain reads KAGVTQTPRYLIKTRGQQVTLSCSPISGHRSVSWYQQTPGQGLQFLFEYFSETQRNKGNFPGRFSGRQFSNSRSEMNVSTLELGDSALYLCASSLTPGGQGYGYTFGSGTRLTVV.

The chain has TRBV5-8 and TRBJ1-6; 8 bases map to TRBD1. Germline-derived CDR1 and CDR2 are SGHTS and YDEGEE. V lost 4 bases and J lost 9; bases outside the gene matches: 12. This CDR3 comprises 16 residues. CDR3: CASSQYRQGPSSPLHF. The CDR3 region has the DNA TGTGCCAGCAGCCAATACAGACAGGGGCCCAGTTCACCCCTCCACTTT.

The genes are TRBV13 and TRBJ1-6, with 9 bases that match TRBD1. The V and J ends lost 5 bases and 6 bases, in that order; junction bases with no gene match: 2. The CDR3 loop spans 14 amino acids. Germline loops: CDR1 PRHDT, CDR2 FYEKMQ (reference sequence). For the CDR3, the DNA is TGTGCCAGCAGCCAGGGACAGGGTAATTCACCCCTCCACTTT. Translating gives CASSQGQGNSPLHF. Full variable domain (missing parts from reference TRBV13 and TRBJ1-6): AAGVIQSPRHLIKEKRETATLKCYPIPRHDTVYWYQQGPGQDPQFLISFYEKMQSDKGSIPDRFSAQQFSDYHSELNMSSLELGDSALYFCASSQGQGNSPLHFGNGTRLTVT.

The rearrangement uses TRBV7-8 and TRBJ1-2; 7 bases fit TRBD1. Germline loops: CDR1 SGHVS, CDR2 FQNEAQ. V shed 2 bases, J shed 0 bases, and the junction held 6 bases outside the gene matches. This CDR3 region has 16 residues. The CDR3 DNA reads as TGTGCCAGCAGCTTACCAGGGGGGGCTCCTAACTATGGCTACACCTTC. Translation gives CASSLPGGAPNYGYTF.

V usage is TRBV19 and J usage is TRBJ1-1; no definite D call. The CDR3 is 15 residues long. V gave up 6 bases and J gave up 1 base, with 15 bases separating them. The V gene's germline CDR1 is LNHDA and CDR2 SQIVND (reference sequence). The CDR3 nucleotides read TGTGCCAGTAGGGGCCGCGGGCAGCAGAACACTGAAGCTTTCTTT. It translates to CASRGRGQQNTEAFF.

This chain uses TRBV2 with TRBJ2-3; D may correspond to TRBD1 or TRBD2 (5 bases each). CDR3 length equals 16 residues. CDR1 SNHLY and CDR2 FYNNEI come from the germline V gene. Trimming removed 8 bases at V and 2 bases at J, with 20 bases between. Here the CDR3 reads CASGQSPGGDTDTQYF. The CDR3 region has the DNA TGTGCCAGCGGACAATCTCCAGGAGGCGACACAGATACGCAGTATTTT. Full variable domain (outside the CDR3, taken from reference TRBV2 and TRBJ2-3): EPEVTQTPSHQVTQMGQEVILRCVPISNHLYFYWYRQILGQKVEFLVSFYNNEISEKSEIFDDQFSVERPDGSNFTLKIRSTKLEDSAMYFCASGQSPGGDTDTQYFGPGTRLTVL.

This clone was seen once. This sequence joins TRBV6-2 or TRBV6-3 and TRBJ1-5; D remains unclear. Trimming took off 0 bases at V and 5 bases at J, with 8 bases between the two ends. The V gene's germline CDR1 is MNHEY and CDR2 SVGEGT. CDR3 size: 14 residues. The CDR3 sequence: CASSYSGFDQPQHF. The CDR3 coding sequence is TGTGCCAGCAGTTACTCAGGGTTTGATCAGCCCCAGCATTTT.

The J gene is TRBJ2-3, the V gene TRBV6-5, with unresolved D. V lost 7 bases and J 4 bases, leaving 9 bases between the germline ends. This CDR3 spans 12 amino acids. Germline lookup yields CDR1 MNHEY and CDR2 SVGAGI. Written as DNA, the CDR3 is TGTGCCAGCACTGGCCACCCAGATACGCAGTATTTT. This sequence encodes CASTGHPDTQYF.

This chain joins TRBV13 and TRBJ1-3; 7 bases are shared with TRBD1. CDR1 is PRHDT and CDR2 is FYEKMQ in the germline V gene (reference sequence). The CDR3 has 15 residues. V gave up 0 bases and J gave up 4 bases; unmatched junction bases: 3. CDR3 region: CASSLGPGQGNTIYF. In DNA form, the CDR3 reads TGTGCCAGCAGCTTAGGGCCGGGACAGGGAAACACCATATATTTT.